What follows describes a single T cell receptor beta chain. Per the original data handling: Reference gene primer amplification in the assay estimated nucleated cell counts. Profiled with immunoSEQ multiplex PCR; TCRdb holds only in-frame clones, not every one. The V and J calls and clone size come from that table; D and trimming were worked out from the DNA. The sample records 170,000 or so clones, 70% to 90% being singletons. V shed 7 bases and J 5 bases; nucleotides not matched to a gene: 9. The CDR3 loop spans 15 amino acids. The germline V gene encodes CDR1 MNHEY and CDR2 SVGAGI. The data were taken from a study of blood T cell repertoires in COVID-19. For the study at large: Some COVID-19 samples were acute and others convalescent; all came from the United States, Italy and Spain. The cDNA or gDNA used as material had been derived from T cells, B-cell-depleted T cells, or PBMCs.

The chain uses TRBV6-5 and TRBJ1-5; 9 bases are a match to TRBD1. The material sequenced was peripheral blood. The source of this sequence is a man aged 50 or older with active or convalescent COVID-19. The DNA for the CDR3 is TGTGCCAGCAACTCTAGAGACAGGGGGGATCAGCCCCAGCATTTT. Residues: CASNSRDRGDQPQHF.